A single sample is the source of the 25 T cell receptor beta chains below, sequenced in a study of CD8 T cells in ankylosing spondylitis. General study findings and limits: For ankylosing spondylitis blood, a TCR beta motif of 7 to 9 highly homologous variants appeared characteristic.

MiXCR, run by TCRdb on the 5' RACE reads, gives a single entry per CDR3 protein. Here the sample spans over 450,000 distinct CDR3 sequences, more than 9.5% being singletons. Their antigen targets remain unknown. Input material: blood, either unsorted or a sorted T cell fraction (not recorded which). Source of these receptors: a male donor with ankylosing spondylitis.

In this sample, this clonotype turned up many times. The chain is built from TRBV10-3 and TRBJ1-1; 7 nucleotides line up with TRBD1. The CDR3 length is 13 residues. The germline CDR1 and CDR2 sequences are ENHRY and SYGVKD. After removal of 6 bases from V and 4 bases from J, the junction contained 5 bases not matched to a gene. The CDR3 reads CAISGQARTEAFF. The CDR3 DNA sequence: TGTGCCATCAGCGGACAGGCTCGCACTGAAGCTTTCTTT.

V gene TRBV12-3 or TRBV12-4 combines with J gene TRBJ1-2; 9 bases align to TRBD1. CDR3 length equals 14 residues. With V trimmed by 4 bases and J by 6 bases, 6 bases remained unmatched. The CDR3 spells CASSSSNRGHGYTF. In DNA, the CDR3 is TGTGCCAGCAGTTCCAGTAACAGGGGGCATGGCTACACCTTC.

This chain uses TRBV5-5 with TRBJ2-2, with 9 bases that match TRBD2. The CDR3 has 17 amino acids. CDR1 and CDR2 from the germline V gene are SGHKS and YYEKEE (reference sequence). Trimming cost V 0 bases and J 6 bases; bases outside gene matches: 9. CDR3 coding DNA: TGTGCCAGCAGCTTGGCTAGCGGGACGGGAACGTCCGGGGAGCTGTTTTTT. This sequence encodes CASSLASGTGTSGELFF.

There are a few counts of this clonotype. CDR3 nucleotide sequence: TGCAGTGCTAGAGATCGGGGACAGGGGAAAAACATTCAGTACTTC. Translation: CSARDRGQGKNIQYF. The rearrangement joins TRBV20-1 to TRBJ2-4, with 10 bases fitting TRBD1. The CDR3 loop spans 15 amino acids. CDR1 is DFQATT, CDR2 SNEGSKA, per germline (reference sequence). Trimming at V came to 0 bases and at J to 4 bases, leaving 3 bases not matched to a gene.

This clonotype was observed at least ten times. J is TRBJ2-1 and V is TRBV10-2; 9 bases agree with TRBD1. V lost 5 bases to trimming and J lost 10 bases; unmatched junction nucleotides: 12. Germline V gives CDR1 WSHSY, CDR2 SAAADI. The CDR3 covers 15 residues. The CDR3 is CASSIWTGDLEEQFF. DNA for the CDR3: TGCGCCAGCAGTATTTGGACAGGGGATCTGGAGGAGCAGTTCTTC.

The V gene is TRBV6-1, the J gene TRBJ1-5; TRBD1 might be the D (6 bases). Trimming removed 6 bases at V and 7 bases at J, with 16 bases between. This CDR3 is 14 amino acids long. Per germline, CDR1 MNHNS and CDR2 SASEGT. CDR3 DNA sequence: TGTGCCAGCAGCAAGACAGGACCTGGACAGCCCCAGCATTTT. It translates to CASSKTGPGQPQHF.

This clonotype was seen repeatedly, ten times or more. The chain joins TRBV29-1 to TRBJ1-2; 8 bases match TRBD1. This CDR3 is built from 12 residues. After removal of 6 bases from V and 4 bases from J, the junction contained 4 bases not matched to a gene. CDR1 is SQVTM and CDR2 is ANQGSEA in the germline V gene. The CDR3 is CSVETGVYGYTF. DNA of the CDR3: TGCAGCGTGGAGACAGGGGTCTATGGCTACACCTTC.

This clonotype was seen more than once but under ten times. The gene calls are TRBV29-1 and TRBJ2-7; the D gene is possibly TRBD1 (5 bases). CDR3 size: 11 residues. Germline V gene sequence: CDR1 SQVTM, CDR2 ANQGSEA. Trimming took 5 bases from V and 4 from J, leaving 9 bases between them. This chain's CDR3 is CSVRREYEQYF. In DNA form, the CDR3 reads TGCAGCGTTCGCAGGGAATACGAGCAGTACTTC.

The chain links TRBV20-1 to TRBJ2-1, with 10 bases matching TRBD1. J gave up 2 bases and V 3 bases, and 4 bases lay outside the gene matches. CDR3 size: 15 residues. Germline-derived CDR1 and CDR2 are DFQATT and SNEGSKA (reference sequence). CDR3 amino acids: CSASPGQGTYNEQFF. For the CDR3, the DNA is TGCAGTGCTAGCCCGGGACAGGGGACCTACAATGAGCAGTTCTTC.

This clonotype was seen only a few times. The V call is TRBV7-8, the J call TRBJ2-4, with TRBD2 as a possible D gene (5 bases). Germline V gene lookup returns CDR1 SGHVS and CDR2 FQNEAQ. CDR3 length equals 13 residues. The DNA for the CDR3 is TGTGCTCCTCCCCGAGGAAGGAGGAACATTCAGTACTTC. Translated: CAPPRGRRNIQYF.

The sample holds a few counts of this clonotype. V gene TRBV9 combines with J gene TRBJ2-5, with a weak D call TRBD2 (6 bases). The germline gives CDR1 SGDLS, CDR2 YYNGEE. The CDR3 is made up of 14 amino acids. V lost 4 bases, J lost 2 bases, and 12 bases lay in between. The CDR3 region is CASSRGRLQETQYF. DNA for the CDR3: TGTGCCAGCAGCCGAGGGAGGCTACAAGAGACCCAGTACTTC. Full variable domain (missing parts from reference TRBV9 and TRBJ2-5): DSGVTQTPKHLITATGQRVTLRCSPRSGDLSVYWYQQSLDQGLQFLIQYYNGEERAKGNILERFSAQQFPDLHSELNLSSLELGDSALYFCASSRGRLQETQYFGPGTRLLVL.

This clonotype was recorded a few times. The chain is built from TRBV4-1 and TRBJ2-1, with no clear D. Germline values: CDR1 MGHRA, CDR2 YSYEKL. The CDR3 consists of 16 residues. V lost 0 bases, J lost 4 bases, and 13 bases lay in between. The DNA of the CDR3 is TGCGCCAGCAGCCAAGATATGGCTAGTTTATACAATGAGCAGTTCTTC. Translation: CASSQDMASLYNEQFF.

This clonotype was seen more than once but under ten times. The chain combines TRBV25-1 with TRBJ1-4; D remains unclear. CDR1 and CDR2 (germline): MGHDK, SYGVNS. V lost 1 base and J lost 10, with 7 bases in between. The CDR3 totals 12 residues. The CDR3 sequence: CASSEWVGKLFF. In DNA form, the CDR3 reads TGTGCCAGCAGTGAATGGGTCGGAAAACTGTTTTTT.

This clonotype came up a few times. The V gene is TRBV6-1, the J gene TRBJ2-7; TRBD1 matches 9 bases. The CDR3 is 16 amino acids. CDR1 MNHNS and CDR2 SASEGT come from the germline V gene. V shed 1 base and J 7 bases; nucleotides not matched to a gene: 11. The CDR3 region is CASSEVGGQGADEQYF. For the CDR3, the DNA is TGTGCCAGCAGTGAAGTCGGGGGACAGGGAGCGGATGAGCAGTACTTC.

The chain couples TRBV7-2 to TRBJ2-3; 7 nucleotides align to TRBD2. The CDR3 totals 16 residues. Looked up from germline, CDR1 is SGHTA and CDR2 is FQGNSA. Unmatched junction bases numbered 7, after V lost 0 bases and J lost 4 bases. CDR3 protein: CASSLAGGSPPDTQYF. In nucleotides, the CDR3 is TGTGCCAGCAGCTTAGCGGGCGGGAGTCCCCCAGATACGCAGTATTTT.

This chain connects TRBV20-1 to TRBJ2-7, with 8 bases identical to TRBD2. Germline lookup yields CDR1 DFQATT and CDR2 SNEGSKA (reference sequence). V trimming: 8 bases; J trimming: 0 bases; junction bases outside the gene matches: 18. This CDR3 has 17 residues. This CDR3 is CSSGGELSGSSSYEQYF. The CDR3 DNA is TGCAGTTCCGGAGGGGAGCTAAGCGGGAGTAGCTCCTACGAGCAGTACTTC.

This sequence joins TRBV6-5 and TRBJ2-2, with D tentatively TRBD2 (7 bases). The CDR3 covers 14 residues. The V end lost 4 bases, the J end lost 7 bases, and 13 bases lay between the germline ends. Germline CDR1 MNHEY, CDR2 SVGAGI. The CDR3 DNA sequence: TGTGCCAGCAGTTCGGGGGGCAAGTTCGGGGAGCTGTTTTTT. This codes for CASSSGGKFGELFF.

The CDR3 reads CASSAPDQETQYF. DNA of the CDR3: TGTGCCAGCAGTGCCCCCGACCAAGAGACCCAGTACTTC. The V and J genes are TRBV2 and TRBJ2-5; D is uncertain. Looked up from germline, CDR1 is SNHLY and CDR2 is FYNNEI. CDR3 length equals 13 residues. V was cut by 4 bases and J by 0 bases, with 6 bases left in between.

The chain has TRBV19 and TRBJ1-1; TRBD1 matches at 8 bases. The CDR3 contains 18 residues. With V trimmed by 0 bases and J by 0 bases, 9 bases remained unmatched. Germline CDR1 and CDR2: LNHDA and SQIVND (reference sequence). The CDR3 DNA reads TGTGCCAGTAGTATAGAACCGACCCAGACAGGGGTGAACACTGAAGCTTTCTTT. The encoded protein is CASSIEPTQTGVNTEAFF.

Only a few counts were recorded for this clonotype. The V and J genes are TRBV24-1 and TRBJ2-2; no firm D call. Germline V gene sequence: CDR1 KGHDR, CDR2 SFDVKD. The CDR3 spans 13 residues. Trimming shortened V by 8 bases and J by 4 bases, and 10 bases separated the two germline ends. The CDR3 is CATKQAATGELFF. CDR3 sequence (DNA): TGTGCCACCAAGCAGGCAGCCACCGGGGAGCTGTTTTTT.

This clonotype has a count of ten or more. The chain carries TRBV5-1 and TRBJ2-1; tentatively, D is TRBD2 (6 bases). CDR1 is SGHRS, CDR2 YFSETQ, per germline. Trimming cost V 3 bases and J 5 bases, with 12 bases left between them. CDR3 length: 14 amino acids. This CDR3 reads CASSYGTLDNEQFF. CDR3 in DNA: TGCGCCAGCAGCTACGGGACTCTTGACAATGAGCAGTTCTTC.

Concerning this clonotype itself: One end of the junction does not line up with germline, which may come from a read error. The J gene is TRBJ2-5, the V gene TRBV7-6, with 8 bases aligning to TRBD2. The CDR3 consists of 14 residues. From germline, CDR1 is SGHVS and CDR2 FNYEAQ. The CDR3 DNA sequence: TGTGCCAGCAGCATAGCGGGAAGGCGAGAGACCCAGTACTTC. This codes for CASSIAGRRETQYF. The entire variable domain, with the rest obtained from reference TRBV7-6 and TRBJ2-5, is as follows: GAGVSQSPRYKVTKRGQDVALRCDPISGHVSLYWYRQALGQGPEFLTYFNYEAQQDKSGLPNDRFSAERPEGSISTLTIQRTEQRDSAMYRCASSIAGRRETQYFGPGTRLLVL.

Comments on this clonotype: A much more abundant neighbour one base away suggests this may be a read error. The V and J genes are TRBV29-1 and TRBJ2-3; possibly TRBD2 for D (5 bases). Germline V CDR1 and CDR2: SQVTM, ANQGSEA. This CDR3 spans 13 amino acids. The V gene lost 4 bases and the J gene lost 0 bases, with 8 bases spanning the gap. CDR3: CSVVGGSTDTQYF. CDR3 coding DNA: TGCAGCGTTGTGGGCGGGAGCACAGATACGCAGTATTTT.

V gene TRBV5-1 combines with J gene TRBJ2-5; D possibly corresponds to TRBD1 (6 bases). V lost 0 bases, J lost 5 bases, and 17 bases lay in between. There are 16 residues in the CDR3. The germline CDR1 and CDR2 sequences are SGHRS and YFSETQ. CDR3 protein: CASSLVKRGGAETQYF. The CDR3 nucleotides are TGCGCCAGCAGCTTGGTTAAGCGTGGGGGCGCGGAGACCCAGTACTTC. Looking up the rest from reference TRBV5-1 and TRBJ2-5 gives the full variable domain: KAGVTQTPRYLIKTRGQQVTLSCSPISGHRSVSWYQQTPGQGLQFLFEYFSETQRNKGNFPGRFSGRQFSNSRSEMNVSTLELGDSALYLCASSLVKRGGAETQYFGPGTRLLVL.

This clonotype was counted between two and nine times. CDR3 loop: CASSFGTNGEQFF. The CDR3 region has the DNA TGTGCCAGCAGCTTCGGGACCAACGGTGAGCAGTTCTTC. The gene calls are TRBV5-6 and TRBJ2-1, with D possibly called TRBD1 or TRBD2 (5 bases each). CDR1 and CDR2 (germline): SGHDT, YYEEEE. The V gene lost 2 bases and the J gene lost 9 bases, with 12 bases spanning the gap. The CDR3 is made up of 13 amino acids.